One and the same sample provided the 25 T cell receptor beta chains below, sequenced in a study of CD8+CD57+ T cells in acquired aplastic anemia. Investigators profiled TCR beta VDJ and CDR3 from genomic DNA template. TCRdb passed the reads through MiXCR, listing each CDR3 protein once. The sample lists hundreds of thousands of distinct CDR3 sequences; under 60% were seen once. Patients sequenced had flow cytometry evidence of CD8+CD57+ cell expansion. Source material: sorted CD4+, CD8+, or CD8+CD57+ T cells (not recorded which) from PBMCs. The receptors here all came from a human donor with aplastic anemia.

This clonotype showed up many times. The gene calls are TRBV12-3 or TRBV12-4 and TRBJ2-5; 7 positions agree with TRBD1. The CDR3 totals 13 residues. Trimming took 6 bases from V and 5 from J; bases not matched to a gene: 6. CDR3 sequence: CASSDRARETQYF. In DNA form, the CDR3 reads TGTGCCAGCAGCGACAGGGCCCGGGAGACCCAGTACTTC.

This clonotype was recorded many times. The V and J genes are TRBV5-1 and TRBJ2-2; 8 positions agree with TRBD2. V lost 4 bases and J lost 3; bases outside the gene matches: 11. The length of the CDR3 is 17 residues. The germline V gene encodes CDR1 SGHRS and CDR2 YFSETQ. The CDR3 region has the DNA TGCGCCAGCAGCCCCCCGTCAAGCGGGGGCCACACCGGGGAGCTGTTTTTT. This codes for CASSPPSSGGHTGELFF.

J is TRBJ2-1 and V is TRBV10-3; D is possibly TRBD1 (5 bases). The CDR3 covers 14 residues. Per the germline V gene, CDR1 is ENHRY and CDR2 is SYGVKD. The V end lost 10 bases, the J end lost 2 bases, and 15 bases lay between the germline ends. This CDR3 is CATTSPDTYNEQFF. The DNA of the CDR3 is TGTGCCACAACATCCCCGGACACCTACAATGAGCAGTTCTTC.

V usage is TRBV24-1 and J usage is TRBJ2-1, with a weak D call TRBD2 (5 bases). Germline values: CDR1 KGHDR, CDR2 SFDVKD. This CDR3 region has 13 residues. Trimming pared 4 bases from V and 5 bases from J, leaving 8 bases between. The CDR3 DNA reads as TGTGCCACCAGTGACCCCGGGGACAATGAGCAGTTCTTC. Encoded protein: CATSDPGDNEQFF.

The table lists this clonotype with many counts. The gene calls are TRBV6-2 or TRBV6-3 and TRBJ1-3, with 7 bases that match TRBD1. V lost 2 bases and J lost 2; bases outside the gene matches: 3. CDR1 MNHEY and CDR2 SVGEGT come from the germline V gene. There are 15 residues in the CDR3. The DNA of the CDR3 is TGTGCCAGCAGTTACCCCGGGACAGCTGGAAACACCATATATTTT. Translation: CASSYPGTAGNTIYF.

This chain uses TRBV29-1 with TRBJ2-1; either TRBD1 or TRBD2 may fit D (5 bases each). CDR1 and CDR2 (germline): SQVTM, ANQGSEA. The CDR3 has 11 amino acids. The V end lost 3 bases, the J end lost 12 bases, and 12 bases lay between the germline ends. The CDR3 nucleotides read TGCAGCGTTGAGGAGAGAGGGGTGCAGTTCTTC. Its translation is CSVEERGVQFF.

The genes are TRBV7-3 and TRBJ2-5; 7 bases are shared with TRBD2. Germline lookup yields CDR1 SGHTA and CDR2 FQGTGA. This CDR3 spans 14 amino acids. Trimming at V came to 3 bases and at J to 2 bases, leaving 3 bases not matched to a gene. CDR3 sequence (DNA): TGTGCCAGCAGCTTGTTGGGGGGGCAAGAGACCCAGTACTTC. Translated: CASSLLGGQETQYF.

This clonotype was seen repeatedly, ten times or more. This chain's CDR3 is CSARATGATNEKLFF. For the CDR3, the DNA is TGCAGTGCTAGGGCTACAGGAGCAACTAATGAAAAACTGTTTTTT. The chain has TRBV20-1 and TRBJ1-4; possibly TRBD1 for D (5 bases). CDR1 is DFQATT and CDR2 is SNEGSKA in the germline V gene (reference sequence). The V gene lost 3 bases and the J gene lost 0 bases, with 11 bases spanning the gap. The CDR3 runs 15 residues.

The chain recombines TRBV24-1 with TRBJ1-2, with D unresolved. V was pared by 3 bases and J by 8 bases, with 15 bases between. The germline V gene has CDR1 KGHDR and CDR2 SFDVKD. The CDR3 is made up of 14 amino acids. CDR3 residues: CATSDIRERNGYTF. For the CDR3, the DNA is TGTGCCACCAGTGATATCCGGGAGAGGAACGGCTACACCTTC.

The V and J genes are TRBV20-1 and TRBJ1-6; 10 bases are shared with TRBD1. CDR3 length: 15 residues. Trimming took 1 base from V and 11 from J; bases not matched to a gene: 8. Germline V lookup: CDR1 DFQATT, CDR2 SNEGSKA (reference sequence). This CDR3 reads CSARAQGQGMTPLHF. CDR3 nucleotides: TGCAGTGCTAGAGCCCAGGGACAGGGGATGACACCCCTCCACTTT.

The DNA of the CDR3 is TGTGCCAGCAGGGAGGCAGGGGGCCGTCAGCCCCAGCATTTT. It translates to CASREAGGRQPQHF. The chain is built from TRBV2 and TRBJ1-5; 8 bases are shared with TRBD1. Per the germline V gene, CDR1 is SNHLY and CDR2 is FYNNEI. J lost 6 bases, V lost 6 bases, and 7 bases had no gene match. CDR3 length: 14 residues. The entire variable domain, with the rest obtained from reference TRBV2 and TRBJ1-5, is as follows: EPEVTQTPSHQVTQMGQEVILRCVPISNHLYFYWYRQILGQKVEFLVSFYNNEISEKSEIFDDQFSVERPDGSNFTLKIRSTKLEDSAMYFCASREAGGRQPQHFGDGTRLSIL.

In its sample, this clonotype was seen a few times. Given a much more abundant clone one base away, this may be a read error. J is TRBJ2-2 and V is TRBV5-1, with TRBD1 matching 7 bases. From germline, CDR1 is SGHRS and CDR2 YFSETQ. Germline trimming cut 4 bases from V and 1 base from J; bases unmatched to any gene: 10. The CDR3 consists of 17 residues. CDR3 region: CASSPGPAGGNTGELFF. In DNA, the CDR3 is TGCGCCAGCAGCCCCGGCCCGGCAGGGGGGAACACCGGGGAGCTGTTTTTT.

V gene TRBV7-2 combines with J gene TRBJ2-3, with a possible D match to TRBD1 (5 bases). Trimming removed 0 bases from V and 11 bases from J, with 18 bases in between. Germline CDR1 is SGHTA and CDR2 is FQGNSA. The CDR3 consists of 15 residues. The chain's CDR3 is CASSLAGARLDEQYF. For the CDR3, the DNA is TGTGCCAGCAGCTTAGCAGGGGCCAGGTTGGATGAGCAGTATTTT.

This chain connects TRBV19 to TRBJ1-2; D may be TRBD1 (6 bases). The germline V gene encodes CDR1 LNHDA and CDR2 SQIVND (reference sequence). The CDR3 totals 14 residues. Trimming took 3 bases from V and 7 from J, leaving 15 bases between them. The chain's CDR3 is CASSIMDSSIGYTF. The DNA of the CDR3 is TGTGCCAGTAGTATCATGGACAGTTCTATTGGCTACACCTTC.

This clonotype was seen repeatedly, ten times or more. The genes are TRBV3-1 and TRBJ2-1; 8 nucleotides agree with TRBD1. The CDR3 covers 13 residues. Germline V gives CDR1 LGHDT, CDR2 YNNKEL (reference sequence). Losses at the gene ends were 8 bases for V and 2 bases for J; bases not matched to a gene: 2. The CDR3: CASQGAAYNEQFF. CDR3 nucleotides: TGTGCCAGCCAGGGGGCGGCCTACAATGAGCAGTTCTTC.

The CDR3, as DNA: TGTGCCAGTAGTATAGTGGTGCAGGGAGGGCAGCCCCAGCAGTACTTC. Protein sequence: CASSIVVQGGQPQQYF. This sequence joins TRBV19 and TRBJ2-7, with TRBD2 matching over 7 bases. With 1 base clipped from V and 8 bases from J, the junction kept 14 bases outside the gene matches. The CDR3 is made up of 16 amino acids. From germline, CDR1 is LNHDA and CDR2 SQIVND (reference sequence).

The table lists this clonotype with a few counts. V is TRBV25-1 and J is TRBJ2-1; 13 nucleotides agree with TRBD2. Germline V lookup: CDR1 MGHDK, CDR2 SYGVNS. The CDR3 length is 17 residues. The trim removed 4 bases at V and 5 bases at J, leaving 8 bases unmatched. The DNA for the CDR3 is TGTGCCAGCAGTGTCCCCCGACTAGCGGGGGGCAACAATGAGCAGTTCTTC. Its translation: CASSVPRLAGGNNEQFF.

This clonotype was recorded a few times. V and J are TRBV10-3 and TRBJ1-1; D is possibly TRBD1 (5 bases). The CDR3 is made up of 13 amino acids. Germline assignment: CDR1 ENHRY and CDR2 SYGVKD. The V gene lost 9 bases and the J gene lost 7 bases, with 18 bases spanning the gap. CDR3 protein: CAISYRREGEAFF. CDR3 sequence (DNA): TGTGCCATTTCCTACAGGAGGGAGGGTGAAGCTTTCTTT.

This clonotype was seen more than once but under ten times. The rearrangement uses TRBV19 and TRBJ2-7; D remains unclear. CDR3 length equals 14 residues. CDR1 and CDR2 from the germline V gene are LNHDA and SQIVND (reference sequence). Trimming took off 4 bases at V and 2 bases at J, with 12 bases between the two ends. The CDR3 DNA follows: TGTGCCAGTAGTAAGAAACACACCGCCTACGAGCAGTACTTC. This sequence encodes CASSKKHTAYEQYF.

With respect to this clonotype: This may arise from a read error, as a much more abundant clone is one base away. The chain couples TRBV6-5 to TRBJ1-5; 7 positions match TRBD1. CDR1 and CDR2 (germline): MNHEY, SVGAGI. CDR3 size: 15 residues. The J segment lost 6 bases and the V segment lost 6 bases, leaving 11 bases of the junction unmatched. The CDR3 sequence is CASSQGQLLSQPQHF. DNA of the CDR3: TGTGCCAGCAGCCAGGGACAGCTCCTCAGTCAGCCCCAGCATTTT.

About this clonotype: Possible read error: a much larger clone is one base away. This chain connects TRBV7-2 to TRBJ1-1; D possibly corresponds to TRBD1 (5 bases). CDR1 and CDR2 (germline): SGHTA, FQGNSA. The CDR3 extends over 16 amino acids. CDR3 sequence reads: CACSLGQGRVNTEAFF. As DNA, the CDR3 is TGTGCCTGCAGCTTAGGGCAGGGCCGGGTGAACACTGAAGCTTTCTTT.

V usage is TRBV30 and J usage is TRBJ2-7; D uncertain. Germline V gene lookup returns CDR1 GTSNPN and CDR2 SVGIG (reference sequence). Trimming removed 0 bases at V and 4 bases at J, with 7 bases between. This CDR3 contains 12 residues. The CDR3 nucleotides read TGTGCCTGGAGTGTTTCGGTATACGAGCAGTACTTC. Amino acid sequence: CAWSVSVYEQYF.

In this sample, this clonotype turned up a few times. J is TRBJ2-5 and V is TRBV2, with 8 bases identical to TRBD2. Germline CDR1 is SNHLY and CDR2 is FYNNEI. CDR3 length: 13 amino acids. After removal of 7 bases from V and 3 bases from J, the junction contained 4 bases not matched to a gene. The CDR3 sequence is CASIVLAEETQYF. DNA of the CDR3: TGTGCCAGCATCGTACTAGCGGAAGAGACCCAGTACTTC.

The chain links TRBV11-2 to TRBJ2-3, with D tentatively TRBD1 (5 bases). Trimming cost V 5 bases and J 4 bases, with 16 bases left between them. There are 15 residues in the CDR3. Germline assignment: CDR1 SGHAT and CDR2 FQNNGV. CDR3 sequence: CASSPENQGPDTQYF. CDR3 sequence (DNA): TGTGCCAGCAGCCCGGAGAACCAGGGTCCAGATACGCAGTATTTT. Variable domain in full (rest from reference TRBV11-2 and TRBJ2-3): EAGVAQSPRYKIIEKRQSVAFWCNPISGHATLYWYQQILGQGPKLLIQFQNNGVVDDSQLPKDRFSAERLKGVDSTLKIQPAKLEDSAVYLCASSPENQGPDTQYFGPGTRLTVL.

This chain links TRBV19 with TRBJ2-7, with 10 bases that match TRBD2. Trimming at V came to 4 bases and at J to 5 bases, leaving 8 bases not matched to a gene. The CDR3 is made up of 15 amino acids. Germline V gene data show CDR1 as LNHDA and CDR2 as SQIVND (reference sequence). The CDR3 reads CASSRDLAGADEQYF. The CDR3 DNA reads TGTGCCAGTAGTAGAGACCTAGCGGGAGCAGACGAGCAGTACTTC.